The 11 T cell receptor beta chains presented below share a single source sample, sequenced in a study of tumor and adjacent non-tumor tissue in lung cancer. No cell sorting was done before RNA was extracted from the tissue. This non-tumor lung sample came from over 3 cm beyond the tumor edge. Three rounds of nested PCR, following a modified ARM-PCR protocol, produced the TCRbeta library. MiXCR, applied by TCRdb to the multiplex PCR reads, yields one record per CDR3 protein. The profile shows about 86,000 distinct CDR3 sequences, roughly 77% of them singletons. Sequencing used distant non-tumor lung tissue. These receptors came from a woman in her forties or fifties with non-small cell lung cancer.

For this clonotype: The CDR3 does not end in the conserved phenylalanine or tryptophan, so this is likely a read error. V is TRBV28 and J is TRBJ1-5; maybe TRBD1 (6 bases). Germline CDR1 MDHEN, CDR2 SYDVKM. CDR3 size: 13 residues. DNA of the CDR3: TGTGCCAGCAGTACCGCAGGGGTTCAGCCTCAGCATTAT. It encodes CASSTAGVQPQHY.

Remarks on this clonotype: One end of the junction varies from germline; a read error may be responsible. This chain links TRBV11-2 with TRBJ2-1; D is perhaps TRBD1 (6 bases). Germline V gene data show CDR1 as SGHAT and CDR2 as FQNNGV. The CDR3 length is 16 residues. The CDR3 region is CASSLEVGQGMNGQFF. The CDR3 DNA is TGTGCCAGCAGCTTAGAGGTGGGACAAGGTATGAATGGGCAGTTCTTC. Full variable domain (outside the CDR3, taken from reference TRBV11-2 and TRBJ2-1): EAGVAQSPRYKIIEKRQSVAFWCNPISGHATLYWYQQILGQGPKLLIQFQNNGVVDDSQLPKDRFSAERLKGVDSTLKIQPAKLEDSAVYLCASSLEVGQGMNGQFFGPGTRLTVL.

Of note for this clonotype: One junction end disagrees with the germline gene, perhaps due to a read error. CDR3 sequence: CANSGSSTQGTVTQYF. Here the CDR3 DNA reads TGTGCCAACAGCGGGTCCTCGACGCAGGGTACAGTTACGCAGTATTTT. V gene TRBV5-4 combines with J gene TRBJ2-3, with a tentative D call TRBD2 (6 bases). Germline values: CDR1 SGHNT, CDR2 YYREEE (reference sequence). The CDR3 is 16 residues long.

As concerns this clonotype: No conserved phenylalanine or tryptophan ends this CDR3, so it is likely a read error. It is unclear where the CDR3 begins or ends on the DNA, so no DNA is shown, and the CDR3 is as TCRdb lists it. V usage is TRBV27 and J usage is TRBJ1-6. The CDR3 sequence runs 10 residues, both termini included. Germline-derived CDR1 and CDR2 are MNHEY and SMNVEV (reference sequence). The chain's CDR3 is CARRIRGPSG.

V usage is TRBV7-8 and J usage is TRBJ2-7, with a weak D call TRBD1 (5 bases). CDR3 length equals 18 residues. Germline CDR1 reads SGHVS; CDR2 reads FQNEAQ. V was shortened by 1 base and J by 1 base, with 20 bases between the two germline ends. CDR3 sequence (DNA): TGTGCCAGCAGCTTAGTCGTTGGCGGCCCGGCAGGGTCCTACGAGCAGTACTTC. Translating it yields CASSLVVGGPAGSYEQYF.

A note on this clonotype: Without the conserved terminal phenylalanine or tryptophan, this CDR3 likely stems from a read error. The chain recombines TRBV24-1 with TRBJ2-3; the match to TRBD2 covers 8 bases. Germline assignment: CDR1 KGHDR and CDR2 SFDVKD. The CDR3 length is 17 residues. The CDR3 protein is CATSDPSPEREIDTQYI. The CDR3 nucleotides are TGTGCCACTAGTGACCCAAGTCCTGAGCGGGAGATAGATACGCAGTATATT.

The chain couples TRBV6-6 to TRBJ1-2; 8 nucleotides agree with TRBD1. Germline V gene data show CDR1 as MNHNY and CDR2 as SVGAGI (reference sequence). The CDR3 spans 13 residues. In DNA, the CDR3 is TGTACCATCAGTTCTGGACAGGGAGGAGGCTACACCTTC. It yields the protein CTISSGQGGGYTF.

A single count supports this clonotype. The junction departs from germline at one end; a sequencing error may be responsible. The chain recombines TRBV4-1 with TRBJ2-7, with TRBD2 matching over 12 bases. The CDR3 length is 17 residues. CDR1 is MGHRA and CDR2 is YSYEKL in the germline V gene. The CDR3 protein is CAISQQTSGSIIYEQYF. CDR3 coding DNA: TGCGCCATCAGCCAACAGACTAGCGGGAGTATTATCTACGAGCAGTACTTC.

With regard to this clonotype: The junction shows a germline mismatch at one end, possibly a read error. The chain links TRBV5-5 to TRBJ2-7, with D perhaps matching TRBD2 (6 bases). Per germline, CDR1 SGHKS and CDR2 YYEKEE (reference sequence). The CDR3 length is 15 residues. The chain's CDR3 is CASSLEGSITYEQYF. CDR3 nucleotide sequence: TGTGCCAGCAGTTTGGAGGGCAGCATCACCTACGAGCAGTACTTC. The full variable domain, its missing parts supplied by reference TRBV5-5 and TRBJ2-7, is DAGVTQSPTHLIKTRGQQVTLRCSPISGHKSVSWYQQVLGQGPQFIFQYYEKEERGRGNFPDRFSARQFPNYSSELNVNALLLGDSALYLCASSLEGSITYEQYFGPGTRLTVT.

A remark on this clonotype: The junction does not match germline at one end; this may be a read error. DNA for the CDR3: TGCTCCAGCAACCACGGGGCACAAGAGACTCAGTACTTC. Protein product: CSSNHGAQETQYF. This chain joins TRBV4-1 and TRBJ2-5; D tentatively reads TRBD1 or TRBD2 (5 bases each). This CDR3 has 13 residues. CDR1 and CDR2 from the germline V gene are MGHRA and YSYEKL.

With regard to this clonotype: This clone may be a read error of a much larger clone one base away. This likely comes from a read error, as the CDR3 has no conserved phenylalanine or tryptophan at its end. This chain links TRBV5-1 with TRBJ2-3; D is perhaps TRBD1 (5 bases). The germline V gene has CDR1 SGHRS and CDR2 YFSETQ. The CDR3 has 13 amino acids. Trimming took off 4 bases at V and 2 bases at J, with 8 bases between the two ends. The CDR3 DNA reads as TGCGCCAGCAGCATTGGACACACAGATACGCAGTATTTA. This gives the protein CASSIGHTDTQYL.